These 32 T cell receptor beta chains were sequenced from one sample in a study of regulatory T cells in long-lasting Graves disease (dated by TCRdb to the early 2020s). Interpreted using the paper, the time point label stands for: newly diagnosed GD, antithyroid drugs for less than 3 months. For both TCR sequencing and RNA sequencing, RNA was extracted from PBMCs in TRIzol. Libraries came from multiplex PCR. Sequenced on an Illumina HiSeq 4000. CDR3 regions were amplified by Arm-PCR with iRepertoire HTBI primers to construct TCR beta libraries. TCRdb reanalyzed the raw reads on its own, using fastp at Q25 for trimming and MiXCR for clone calling, and kept in-frame beta chains. Duplicate CDR3 protein sequences are folded into a single record with the most common DNA and genes. The sample yields 400,000 to 550,000 distinct CDR3 sequences; less than 20% were counted once. Less than 30% of the sample lies in the top ten.

Separately, the same data were catalogued under a study of T cells in Graves' hyperthyroidism and ophthalmopathy.

The sample in question was peripheral blood mononuclear cells (PBMCs), obtained at new diagnosis, from a patient treated with antithyroid drugs. The receptors come from a woman younger than 35 with Graves disease. Donor details come from another sample of the same person, matched by shared clones.

The sample holds many counts of this clonotype. The chain has TRBV7-2 and TRBJ2-7; 8 bases are a match to TRBD1. V lost 4 bases, J lost 4 bases, and 3 bases stayed unmatched. The germline V gene encodes CDR1 SGHTA and CDR2 FQGNSA. The CDR3 covers 13 residues. The CDR3 nucleotides are TGTGCCAGCAGCTCCCAGGGGGCTTACGAGCAGTACTTC. It codes for CASSSQGAYEQYF.

This clonotype was picked up many times. The chain has TRBV2 and TRBJ2-7; D unclear. The CDR3 spans 13 residues. V was pared by 5 bases and J by 3 bases, with 11 bases between. Germline-derived CDR1 and CDR2 are SNHLY and FYNNEI. The CDR3 here is CASSRHPGYEQYF. CDR3 DNA: TGTGCCAGCAGTCGTCACCCCGGCTACGAGCAGTACTTC.

The chain is built from TRBV7-2 and TRBJ2-5; 9 bases align to TRBD2. Germline assignment: CDR1 SGHTA and CDR2 FQGNSA. The CDR3 spans 14 residues. V shed 2 bases and J 5 bases; nucleotides not matched to a gene: 3. The CDR3 region has the DNA TGTGCCAGCAGCTTACAGCGGGAGGATGAGACCCAGTACTTC. Protein product: CASSLQREDETQYF.

The V call is TRBV28, the J call TRBJ2-2, with 12 bases fitting TRBD2. The ends lost 6 bases at V and 7 bases at J; junction bases unmatched: 9. The germline V gene encodes CDR1 MDHEN and CDR2 SYDVKM. CDR3 size: 16 residues. In DNA form, the CDR3 reads TGTGCCAGCAGATCCTCTAGCGGGAGGGCCATCGGGGAGCTGTTTTTT. It specifies CASRSSSGRAIGELFF.

This clonotype was counted at least ten times. The gene calls are TRBV12-3 or TRBV12-4 and TRBJ1-4, with D hard to call. V was clipped by 5 bases and J by 8 bases, with 15 bases between them. This CDR3 contains 14 residues. CDR3 bases: TGTGCCAGCAGTCCCTGGTTTCGAAGGGAAAAACTGTTTTTT. Translated, it gives CASSPWFRREKLFF.

This clonotype was observed many times. The chain joins TRBV12-3 or TRBV12-4 to TRBJ2-2; 7 bases agree with TRBD2. CDR3 length: 14 residues. V was clipped by 8 bases and J by 4 bases; unmatched bases: 7. Written as DNA, the CDR3 is TGTGCCAGCTGGGCCGGCGGGAGCACCGGGGAGCTGTTTTTT. Translating it yields CASWAGGSTGELFF.

This clonotype was observed a few times. The gene calls are TRBV5-4 and TRBJ2-1, with D maybe TRBD2 (6 bases). CDR1 and CDR2 from the germline V gene are SGHNT and YYREEE (reference sequence). The CDR3 runs to 15 residues. V dropped 2 bases and J dropped 8 bases, with 17 bases sitting between them. As DNA, the CDR3 is TGTGCCAGCAGCTTCTTCGGGCCGCGGGGCTATGAGCAGTTCTTC. This sequence encodes CASSFFGPRGYEQFF.

This clonotype has a count of ten or more. This chain connects TRBV30 to TRBJ2-5; perhaps TRBD1 as D (5 bases). The assigned J gene may be wrong: the sequence end matches TRBJ2-1 better. The CDR3 sequence is 11 residues long. Germline CDR1 and CDR2: GTSNPN and SVGIG (reference sequence). DNA for the CDR3: TGTGCCTGGAGTGTGGGGCTTTGGCAGTTCTTC. It yields the protein CAWSVGLWQFF.

This chain connects TRBV10-3 to TRBJ2-1, with TRBD2 matching 11 bases. The CDR3 loop spans 15 amino acids. Germline lookup yields CDR1 ENHRY and CDR2 SYGVKD. The V and J ends lost 7 bases and 9 bases, in that order; junction bases with no gene match: 11. The chain's CDR3 is CAITGTSGGPTEQFF. In DNA, the CDR3 is TGTGCCATCACCGGTACTAGCGGGGGTCCCACTGAGCAGTTCTTC.

The sample holds many counts of this clonotype. The chain is built from TRBV6-1 and TRBJ2-7, with 8 bases aligning to TRBD2. Per the germline V gene, CDR1 is MNHNS and CDR2 is SASEGT. This CDR3 is built from 12 residues. J lost 3 bases, V lost 8 bases, and 3 bases had no gene match. Here the CDR3 DNA reads TGTGCCAGCTGGCTAGCGGGCTACGAGCAGTACTTC. It encodes CASWLAGYEQYF.

J is TRBJ1-4 and V is TRBV7-9; no definite D call. Germline V gene sequence: CDR1 SEHNR, CDR2 FQNEAQ (reference sequence). The CDR3 covers 13 residues. Trimming shortened V by 1 base and J by 4 bases, and 4 bases separated the two germline ends. The CDR3 coding sequence is TGTGCCAGCAGCTTAGAGCTTAATGAAAAACTGTTTTTT. Its translation: CASSLELNEKLFF.

This clonotype appeared a few times. This chain links TRBV6-2 or TRBV6-3 with TRBJ2-1, with D unclear. This CDR3 spans 14 amino acids. The ends were cut back, 0 bases at V and 6 bases at J, with 9 bases in the middle. Germline lookup yields CDR1 MNHEY and CDR2 SVGEGT. The CDR3 loop is CASSYSSRFNEQFF. The DNA for the CDR3 is TGTGCCAGCAGTTACTCGAGCCGTTTCAATGAGCAGTTCTTC.

Concerning this clonotype itself: A much larger clone is a single base away; this may be a read error. The rearrangement joins TRBV7-2 to TRBJ1-1; no clear D gene. CDR3 length: 12 residues. V was pared by 5 bases and J by 4 bases, with 8 bases between. Germline-derived CDR1 and CDR2 are SGHTA and FQGNSA. The CDR3 DNA reads as TGTGCCAGCAGCCCTCAGGCCACTGAAGCTTTCTTT. This codes for CASSPQATEAFF.

This clonotype was counted only a few times. V is TRBV12-3 or TRBV12-4 and J is TRBJ2-3, with 10 bases that match TRBD2. The CDR3 runs 14 residues. V lost 8 bases to trimming and J lost 3 bases; unmatched junction nucleotides: 5. CDR3 residues: CASGRTSGTDTQYF. The CDR3, as DNA: TGTGCCAGCGGACGGACTAGCGGAACAGATACGCAGTATTTT.

This clonotype was found many times. The chain couples TRBV6-1 to TRBJ2-2; D unclear. The CDR3 runs 14 residues. Germline V CDR1 and CDR2: MNHNS, SASEGT. Trimming shortened V by 7 bases and J by 5 bases, and 14 bases separated the two germline ends. CDR3 coding DNA: TGTGCCAGCATCGGCCGCGGCATTACCGGGGAGCTGTTTTTT. Translated, it gives CASIGRGITGELFF.

Many counts were recorded for this clonotype. The chain recombines TRBV20-1 with TRBJ2-3; the D gene is possibly TRBD2 (7 bases). CDR1 is DFQATT, CDR2 SNEGSKA, per germline (reference sequence). V was cut by 1 base and J by 4 bases, with 15 bases left in between. This CDR3 comprises 15 residues. The CDR3 DNA is TGCAGTGCTAGAGGGGGGGGCGCCCGGTCAGATACGCAGTATTTT. This gives the protein CSARGGGARSDTQYF.

This clonotype occurred many times. The genes are TRBV27 and TRBJ2-7; D assignment may be TRBD1 or TRBD2 (6 bases each). V was trimmed by 7 bases and J by 2 bases, leaving 15 bases between them. The CDR3 is 14 amino acids. CDR1 MNHEY and CDR2 SMNVEV come from the germline V gene (reference sequence). The CDR3 loop is CASNPGAPTYEQYF. CDR3 coding DNA: TGTGCCAGCAACCCGGGGGCGCCAACCTACGAGCAGTACTTC.

This clonotype was observed many times. The V and J genes are TRBV11-2 and TRBJ2-7; D is undetermined. CDR1 and CDR2 (germline): SGHAT, FQNNGV. The V gene lost 1 base and the J gene lost 2 bases, with 9 bases spanning the gap. The CDR3 is 14 amino acids. The chain's CDR3 is CASSLVIPAYEQYF. The CDR3 DNA follows: TGTGCCAGCAGCTTAGTCATTCCGGCCTACGAGCAGTACTTC.

V and J are TRBV28 and TRBJ2-5; D gene uncertain. Trimming cost V 6 bases and J 4 bases, with 12 bases left between them. The CDR3 has 13 residues. CDR1 and CDR2 (germline): MDHEN, SYDVKM. The CDR3 region is CASRPPRGETQYF. The CDR3 bases are TGTGCCAGCAGACCTCCTAGAGGAGAGACCCAGTACTTC.

At least ten counts were recorded for this clonotype. The chain combines TRBV20-1 with TRBJ2-7; TRBD2 matches at 15 bases. The CDR3 is made up of 18 amino acids. J lost 2 bases, V lost 1 base, and 9 bases had no gene match. From germline, CDR1 is DFQATT and CDR2 SNEGSKA (reference sequence). In nucleotides, the CDR3 is TGCAGTGCTAGAGTGGGTTTGGGACTAGCGGGAGGAACCTACGAGCAGTACTTC. It yields the protein CSARVGLGLAGGTYEQYF.

This rearrangement joins TRBV20-1 to TRBJ2-4; no clear D. The CDR3 has 11 residues. Trimming left V 7 bases short and J 0 bases short, with 4 bases between. CDR1 DFQATT and CDR2 SNEGSKA come from the germline V gene (reference sequence). Here the CDR3 reads CSGVAKNIQYF. The DNA of the CDR3 is TGCAGTGGGGTAGCCAAAAACATTCAGTACTTC.

This clonotype was picked up a small number of times. The chain combines TRBV6-1 with TRBJ2-1, with 9 bases fitting TRBD1. V was pared by 4 bases and J by 4 bases, with 17 bases of the junction left unmatched. CDR1 is MNHNS and CDR2 is SASEGT in the germline V gene. This CDR3 spans 19 amino acids. Here the CDR3 DNA reads TGTGCCAGCAGTGGTTCGGTTGGGGACAGGGTATCGATGTACAATGAGCAGTTCTTC. Translated, it gives CASSGSVGDRVSMYNEQFF.

This clonotype was picked up many times. V gene TRBV20-1 combines with J gene TRBJ2-3, with 8 bases identical to TRBD2. Germline V gene sequence: CDR1 DFQATT, CDR2 SNEGSKA (reference sequence). The trim removed 3 bases at V and 4 bases at J, leaving 9 bases unmatched. The CDR3 contains 15 residues. The CDR3, as DNA: TGCAGTGCTAGCCCCGGGACTAGGTCTCCAGATACGCAGTATTTT. Its translation: CSASPGTRSPDTQYF.

V is TRBV6-2 or TRBV6-3 and J is TRBJ2-1; 8 bases map to TRBD2. The germline CDR1 and CDR2 sequences are MNHEY and SVGEGT. The V gene end was trimmed by 2 bases and the J gene end by 6 bases; junction bases not matched to a gene: 9. The length of the CDR3 is 16 residues. CDR3 region: CASSYPYSGGGNEQFF. CDR3 coding DNA: TGTGCCAGCAGTTACCCCTATTCGGGAGGGGGCAATGAGCAGTTCTTC.

The chain employs TRBV7-6 and TRBJ2-1; 12 bases line up with TRBD2. From germline, CDR1 is SGHVS and CDR2 FNYEAQ. J was trimmed by 12 bases and V by 2 bases; bases with no gene match: 17. There are 18 residues in the CDR3. DNA of the CDR3: TGTGCCAGCAGCTTATCGGTCGGACTAGCGGGAACTCGCCCCCGGCAGTTCTTC. Translation: CASSLSVGLAGTRPRQFF.

This clonotype came up many times. CDR3 sequence reads: CASSPRGGVSYEQYF. The DNA of the CDR3 is TGCGCCAGCAGCCCTAGGGGGGGCGTTTCCTACGAGCAGTACTTC. This rearrangement joins TRBV5-1 to TRBJ2-7; weak D call: TRBD2 (7 bases). CDR1 is SGHRS, CDR2 YFSETQ, per germline. This CDR3 comprises 15 residues. The germline V and J ends were trimmed by 4 bases and 1 base, with 15 bases remaining between them.

In its sample, this clonotype was seen many times. This chain connects TRBV7-6 to TRBJ2-5; TRBD2 matches 12 bases. The germline V gene encodes CDR1 SGHVS and CDR2 FNYEAQ. The CDR3 spans 15 residues. The V segment lost 8 bases and the J segment 5 bases; nucleotides outside the gene matches: 9. In nucleotides, the CDR3 is TGTGCCAGCCGGCGACTAGCGGGAGAGTGGGAGACCCAGTACTTC. The encoded protein is CASRRLAGEWETQYF.

This clonotype has at least ten counts. V and J are TRBV27 and TRBJ1-2; TRBD1 agrees at 8 bases. CDR1 MNHEY and CDR2 SMNVEV come from the germline V gene (reference sequence). CDR3 length: 15 residues. V dropped 5 bases and J dropped 3; count of bases not matched to a gene: 8. The CDR3: CASSPFGQGDYGYTF. The CDR3 bases are TGTGCCAGCAGTCCTTTCGGACAGGGAGACTATGGCTACACCTTC.

This clonotype has a count of ten or more. V gene TRBV7-9 combines with J gene TRBJ1-1; D is perhaps TRBD1 (6 bases). The CDR3 is made up of 14 amino acids. Per germline, CDR1 SEHNR and CDR2 FQNEAQ (reference sequence). The V gene lost 5 bases and the J gene lost 0 bases, with 10 bases spanning the gap. This CDR3 is CASSPWTVNTEAFF. CDR3 nucleotide sequence: TGTGCCAGCAGCCCGTGGACAGTGAACACTGAAGCTTTCTTT.

This clonotype showed up just a few times. V gene TRBV20-1 combines with J gene TRBJ2-3; D gene ambiguous. Trimming stripped 7 bases from V and 2 bases from J, with 13 bases between. Germline loops: CDR1 DFQATT, CDR2 SNEGSKA (reference sequence). The CDR3 has 13 amino acids. CDR3 protein: CSGGTYYTDTQYF. The CDR3 DNA follows: TGCAGTGGAGGAACCTATTACACAGATACGCAGTATTTT.

This clonotype occurred once. At one boundary the junction diverges from the germline segment, which might be a read error. The V call is TRBV10-3, the J call TRBJ2-1; the D gene is possibly TRBD2 (6 bases). Germline V lookup: CDR1 ENHRY, CDR2 SYGVKD. This CDR3 is 20 amino acids long. CDR3 DNA: TGTGCCAGCAGTGAAGCGAGTACGGGGGTGGGGCGGGCCCGCTACAATGAGCAGTTCTTC. Residues: CASSEASTGVGRARYNEQFF.

Concerning this clonotype: A much more abundant neighbour one base away suggests this may be a read error. This chain joins TRBV7-2 and TRBJ2-1; no definite D call. CDR1 and CDR2 (germline): SGHTA, FQGNSA. This CDR3 has 13 residues. Trimming removed 5 bases from V and 10 bases from J, with 15 bases in between. The CDR3 region has the DNA TGTGCCAGCAGCCCTACAGCCTCCTACGAGCAGTTCTTC. It specifies CASSPTASYEQFF. The full variable domain, its missing parts supplied by reference TRBV7-2 and TRBJ2-1, is GAGVSQSPSNKVTEKGKDVELRCDPISGHTALYWYRQSLGQGLEFLIYFQGNSAPDKSGLPSDRFSAERTGGSVSTLTIQRTQQEDSAVYLCASSPTASYEQFFGPGTRLTVL.